The rows below give T cell receptor beta chains drawn from one sample of a study of blood T cell repertoires in COVID-19. Produced via immunoSEQ multiplex PCR; TCRdb's table is partial and in-frame only. The sample includes some 180,000 clones, around 85% seen only once; the top ten take 13%. Sequenced: peripheral blood. The receptors stem from a man aged 50-59 years who had recovered from COVID-19. CDR3s leave out the opening cysteine and the closing phenylalanine or tryptophan. Clone size, where shown, is once, few, many, or a class for clones that have expanded.

TRBV5-1,13,.,TRBJ2-7,ASSWSTGPSYEQY
TRBV4-3,13,.,TRBJ1-2,ASSQGRRLPYGYT
TRBV18,14,once,TRBJ2-7,ASSRPLGLVPNEQY
TRBV4-3,13,.,TRBJ1-2,ASSQDRNSMWGYT
TRBV5-1,12,.,TRBJ1-6,ASSSDSVGSPLH
TRBV7-8,12,few,TRBJ2-7,ASSLQRDVYEQY
TRBV4-2,16,once,TRBJ2-2,ASSQDLGLAGVVGELF
TRBV30,14,.,TRBJ1-4,AWSDDRTGLNEKLF
TRBV7-9,12,.,TRBJ2-7,ASSFDRVSYEQY
TRBV2,10,.,TRBJ1-2,ASSATGNGYT
TRBV4-1,13,.,TRBJ2-7,ASSQEPSGSYEQY
TRBV19,12,.,TRBJ1-3,ASSKAGAEGTIY
TRBV6-5,13,.,TRBJ2-1,ASSGGAAGDNEQF
TRBV27,11,.,TRBJ1-2,ASSLSGGYGYT
TRBV28,11,.,TRBJ1-1,AHGRGGRTEAF
TRBV6-5,11,.,TRBJ2-7,ASRAGNSYEQY
TRBV19,13,.,TRBJ1-1,ASSPAGDMNTEAF
TRBV2,13,.,TRBJ2-2,ASKGDTRNTGELF
TRBV20-1,11,once,TRBJ1-2,SASLGRYYGYT
TRBV27,12,.,TRBJ2-7,ASRKRQDPYEQY
TRBV5-1,12,.,TRBJ2-4,ASSLYQGKNIQY
TRBV5-8,12,.,TRBJ2-5,ASSLQRLSETQY